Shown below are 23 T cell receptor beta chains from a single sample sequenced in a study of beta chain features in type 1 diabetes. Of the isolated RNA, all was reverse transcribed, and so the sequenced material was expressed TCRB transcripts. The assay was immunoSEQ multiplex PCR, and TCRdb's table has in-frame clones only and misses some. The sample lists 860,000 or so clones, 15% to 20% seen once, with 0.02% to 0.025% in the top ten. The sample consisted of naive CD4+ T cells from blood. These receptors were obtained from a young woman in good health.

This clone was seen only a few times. CDR3: CASSEQRDLYEQYF. In DNA, the CDR3 is TGTGCCAGCAGTGAACAGCGGGACCTCTACGAGCAGTACTTC. The chain has TRBV6-4 and TRBJ2-7; the match to TRBD2 covers 7 bases. Trimming at V came to 3 bases and at J to 3 bases, leaving 5 bases not matched to a gene. This CDR3 contains 14 residues. In germline, CDR1 is MRHNA, CDR2 SNTAGT.

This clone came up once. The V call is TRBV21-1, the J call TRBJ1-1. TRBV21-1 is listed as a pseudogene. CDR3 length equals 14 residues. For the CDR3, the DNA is TGTGCCAGCAGCCGCGGGGGTGGGTACACTGAAGCTTTCTTT. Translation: CASSRGGGYTEAFF.

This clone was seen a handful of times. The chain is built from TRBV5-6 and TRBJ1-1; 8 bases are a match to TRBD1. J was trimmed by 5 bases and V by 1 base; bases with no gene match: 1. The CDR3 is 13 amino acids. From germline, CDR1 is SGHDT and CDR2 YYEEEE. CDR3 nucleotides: TGTGCCAGCAGCTTGACAGGGGGAACTGAAGCTTTCTTT. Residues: CASSLTGGTEAFF. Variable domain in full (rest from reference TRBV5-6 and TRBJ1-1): DAGVTQSPTHLIKTRGQQVTLRCSPKSGHDTVSWYQQALGQGPQFIFQYYEEEERQRGNFPDRFSGHQFPNYSSELNVNALLLGDSALYLCASSLTGGTEAFFGQGTRLTVV.

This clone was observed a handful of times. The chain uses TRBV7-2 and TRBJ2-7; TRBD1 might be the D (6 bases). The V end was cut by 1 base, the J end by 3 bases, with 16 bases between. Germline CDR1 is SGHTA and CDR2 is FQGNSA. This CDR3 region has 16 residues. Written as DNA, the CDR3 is TGTGCCAGCAGCTTAGGGGGGACAAATTGGGGCTACGAGCAGTACTTC. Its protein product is CASSLGGTNWGYEQYF.

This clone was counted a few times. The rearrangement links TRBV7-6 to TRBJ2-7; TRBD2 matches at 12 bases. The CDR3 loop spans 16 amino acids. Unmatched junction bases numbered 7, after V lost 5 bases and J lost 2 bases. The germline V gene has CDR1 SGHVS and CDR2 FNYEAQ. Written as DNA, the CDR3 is TGTGCCAGCAGCCGGACTAGCGGGAAGAAGGCCTACGAGCAGTACTTC. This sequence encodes CASSRTSGKKAYEQYF.

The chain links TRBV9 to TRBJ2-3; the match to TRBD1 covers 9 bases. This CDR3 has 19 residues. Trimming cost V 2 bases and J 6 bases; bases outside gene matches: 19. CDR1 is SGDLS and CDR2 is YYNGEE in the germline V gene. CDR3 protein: CASSVGPKMPSGTGDTQYF. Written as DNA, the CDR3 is TGTGCCAGCAGCGTTGGTCCTAAAATGCCGAGCGGGACAGGGGATACGCAGTATTTT.

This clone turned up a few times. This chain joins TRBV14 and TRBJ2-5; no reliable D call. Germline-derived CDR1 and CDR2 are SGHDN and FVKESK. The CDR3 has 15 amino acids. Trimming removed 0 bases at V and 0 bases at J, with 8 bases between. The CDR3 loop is CASSQEQAYQETQYF. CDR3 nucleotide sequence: TGTGCCAGCAGCCAAGAGCAGGCATACCAAGAGACCCAGTACTTC.

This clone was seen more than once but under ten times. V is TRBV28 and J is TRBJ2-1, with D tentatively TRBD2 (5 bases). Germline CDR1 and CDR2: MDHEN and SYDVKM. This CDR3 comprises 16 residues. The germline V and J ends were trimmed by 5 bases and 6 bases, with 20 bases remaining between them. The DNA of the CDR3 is TGTGCCAGCAGTACCAGCCCCCTCCGGACTTTCAATGAGCAGTTCTTC. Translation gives CASSTSPLRTFNEQFF.

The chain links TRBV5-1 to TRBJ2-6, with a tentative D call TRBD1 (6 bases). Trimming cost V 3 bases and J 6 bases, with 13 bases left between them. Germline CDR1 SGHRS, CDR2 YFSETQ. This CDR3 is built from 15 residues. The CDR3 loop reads CASSSRQVSANVLTF. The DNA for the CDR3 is TGCGCCAGCAGCTCGAGACAGGTTTCGGCCAACGTCCTGACTTTC.

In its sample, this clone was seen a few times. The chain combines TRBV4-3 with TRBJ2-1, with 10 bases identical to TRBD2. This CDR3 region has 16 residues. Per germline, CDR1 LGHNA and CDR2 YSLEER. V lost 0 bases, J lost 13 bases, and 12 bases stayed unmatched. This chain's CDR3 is CASSQEWDPSGSFQFF. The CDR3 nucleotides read TGCGCCAGCAGCCAAGAGTGGGACCCTAGCGGGAGTTTCCAGTTCTTC.

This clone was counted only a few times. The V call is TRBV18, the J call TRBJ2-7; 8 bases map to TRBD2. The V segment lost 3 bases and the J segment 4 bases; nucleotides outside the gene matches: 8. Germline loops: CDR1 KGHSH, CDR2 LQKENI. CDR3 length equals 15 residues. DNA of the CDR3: TGTGCCAGCTCACCCCCCGGGGGGGATATATACGAGCAGTACTTC. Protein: CASSPPGGDIYEQYF.

CDR3 loop: CASSQELSLSNQPQHF. The CDR3 coding sequence is TGCGCCAGCAGCCAAGAGTTGTCGTTAAGCAATCAGCCCCAGCATTTT. The V gene is TRBV4-3, the J gene TRBJ1-5, with D uncertain. The germline gives CDR1 LGHNA, CDR2 YSLEER. This CDR3 is 16 amino acids long. The V gene lost 0 bases and the J gene lost 1 base, with 10 bases spanning the gap.

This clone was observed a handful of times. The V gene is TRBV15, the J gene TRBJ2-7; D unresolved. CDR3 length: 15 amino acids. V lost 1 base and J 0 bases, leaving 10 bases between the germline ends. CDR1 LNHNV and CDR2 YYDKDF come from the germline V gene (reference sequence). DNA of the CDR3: TGTGCCACCAGCAGAGTGCCGGTAAGCTCCTACGAGCAGTACTTC. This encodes CATSRVPVSSYEQYF.

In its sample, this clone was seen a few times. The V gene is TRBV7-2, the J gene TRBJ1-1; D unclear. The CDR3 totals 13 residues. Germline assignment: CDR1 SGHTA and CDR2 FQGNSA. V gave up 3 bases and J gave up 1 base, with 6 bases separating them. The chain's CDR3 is CASSFVGNTEAFF. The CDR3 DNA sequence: TGTGCCAGCAGCTTCGTAGGGAACACTGAAGCTTTCTTT.

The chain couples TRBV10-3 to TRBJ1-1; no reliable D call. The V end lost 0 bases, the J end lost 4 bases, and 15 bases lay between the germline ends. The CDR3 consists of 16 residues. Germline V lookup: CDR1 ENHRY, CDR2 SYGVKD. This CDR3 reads CAISESSGVSFTEAFF. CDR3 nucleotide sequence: TGTGCCATCAGTGAGTCTTCCGGGGTTTCTTTCACTGAAGCTTTCTTT.

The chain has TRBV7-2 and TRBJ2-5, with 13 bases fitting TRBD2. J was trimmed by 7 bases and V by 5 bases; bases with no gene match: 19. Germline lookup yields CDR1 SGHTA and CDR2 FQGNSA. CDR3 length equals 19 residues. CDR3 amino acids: CASSPYPTSGRYGAGTQYF. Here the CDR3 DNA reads TGTGCCAGCAGCCCCTACCCGACTAGCGGGAGGTATGGGGCTGGGACCCAGTACTTC.

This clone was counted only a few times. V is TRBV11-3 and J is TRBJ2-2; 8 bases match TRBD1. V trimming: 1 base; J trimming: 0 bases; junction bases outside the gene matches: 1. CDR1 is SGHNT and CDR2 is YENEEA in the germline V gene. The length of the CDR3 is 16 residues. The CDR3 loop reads CASSLGTGPNTGELFF. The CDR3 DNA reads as TGTGCCAGCAGCTTAGGGACAGGGCCGAACACCGGGGAGCTGTTTTTT.

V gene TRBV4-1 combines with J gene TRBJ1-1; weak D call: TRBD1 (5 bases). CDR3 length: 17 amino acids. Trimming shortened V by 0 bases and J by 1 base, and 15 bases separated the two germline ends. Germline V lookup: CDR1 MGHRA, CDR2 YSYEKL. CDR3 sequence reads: CASSQDYSETANTEAFF. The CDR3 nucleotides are TGCGCCAGCAGCCAAGATTATTCGGAGACAGCGAACACTGAAGCTTTCTTT.

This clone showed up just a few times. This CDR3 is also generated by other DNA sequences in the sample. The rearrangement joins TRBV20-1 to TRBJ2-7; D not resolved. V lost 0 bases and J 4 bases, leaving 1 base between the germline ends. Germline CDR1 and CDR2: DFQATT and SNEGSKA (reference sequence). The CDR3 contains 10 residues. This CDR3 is CSARDYEQYF. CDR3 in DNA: TGCAGTGCTAGAGATTACGAGCAGTACTTC.

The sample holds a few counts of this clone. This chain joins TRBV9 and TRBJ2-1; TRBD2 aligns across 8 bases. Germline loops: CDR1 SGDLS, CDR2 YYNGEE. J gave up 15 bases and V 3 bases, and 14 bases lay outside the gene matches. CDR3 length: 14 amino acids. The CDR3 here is CASSEGTSSAGMFF. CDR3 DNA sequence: TGTGCCAGCAGCGAAGGGACTAGTTCCGCGGGTATGTTCTTC.

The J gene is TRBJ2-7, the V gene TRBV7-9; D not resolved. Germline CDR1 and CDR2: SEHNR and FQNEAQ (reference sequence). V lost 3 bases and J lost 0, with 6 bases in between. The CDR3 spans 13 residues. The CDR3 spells CASSFGNSYEQYF. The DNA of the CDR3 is TGTGCCAGCAGCTTTGGCAACTCCTACGAGCAGTACTTC.

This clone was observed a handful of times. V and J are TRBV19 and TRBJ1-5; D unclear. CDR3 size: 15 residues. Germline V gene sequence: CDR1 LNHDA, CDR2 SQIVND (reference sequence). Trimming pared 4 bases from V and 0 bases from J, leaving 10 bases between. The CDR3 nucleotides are TGTGCCAGTAGTAGAACAGAGGATAGCAATCAGCCCCAGCATTTT. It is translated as CASSRTEDSNQPQHF.

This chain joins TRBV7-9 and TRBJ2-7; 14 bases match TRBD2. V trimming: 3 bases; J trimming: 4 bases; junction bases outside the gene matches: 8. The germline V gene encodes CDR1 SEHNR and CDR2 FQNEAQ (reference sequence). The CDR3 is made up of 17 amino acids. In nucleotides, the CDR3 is TGTGCCAGCAGCTTGCGACTAGCGGGAGGGCCAGGGTACGAGCAGTACTTC. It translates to CASSLRLAGGPGYEQYF.